This T cell receptor (beta chain) was documented in a study of glioma-infiltrating T cells. Amplification of TCR alpha and beta CDR3 regions from RNA used iRepertoire nested multiplex PCR. TCRdb called the multiplex PCR reads again in MiXCR, with one record for every CDR3 protein. In the table there are some 99,000 distinct CDR3 sequences, 25% to 30% of which are singletons. V was clipped by 4 bases and J by 5 bases, with 10 bases between them. The V gene's germline CDR1 is MDHEN and CDR2 SYDVKM. CDR3 length equals 13 residues. This clonotype was observed at least ten times. V is TRBV28 and J is TRBJ2-3; no clear D. Material: glioma tissue, nonneoplastic brain tissue, or PBMCs (not recorded which). The TCR sequence derives from a human donor with low-grade glioma or glioblastoma, undergoing nonglioma brain surgery, or in good health (not recorded which). The DNA of the CDR3 is TGTGCCAGCAGTTCCCAGGACCGAGATACGCAGTATTTT. This translates into CASSSQDRDTQYF.